This TCR beta chain was observed in a study of cytomegalovirus exposure and HLA in healthy donors. Overall study findings and caveats: It was in a later analysis that TCR association rates were seen to vary by HLA locus, highest for DRB1 and lowest for HLA-C.

Comment on this clone: Its antigen is currently unknown.

Germline V lookup: CDR1 SGHVS, CDR2 FNYEAQ. V trimming: 3 bases; J trimming: 4 bases; junction bases outside the gene matches: 12. The CDR3 runs 18 residues. Amplification used 60 Vbeta primers and 13 Jbeta primers. Only in-frame clones appear in the TCRdb table, and some are missing; sequencing was by immunoSEQ multiplex PCR. Of over 130,000 clones listed, around three fifths are singletons. The chain employs TRBV7-6 and TRBJ2-5, with 12 positions matching TRBD2. Sequencing was done on a sample of PBMCs. The source is a male donor in good health and CMV-seronegative. The DNA of the CDR3 is TGTGCCAGCAGCTTCCGGGCTAGCGGGGGGGCCACCCGAGAGACCCAGTACTTC. Translated, it gives CASSFRASGGATRETQYF. Full variable domain (rest looked up from reference TRBV7-6 and TRBJ2-5): GAGVSQSPRYKVTKRGQDVALRCDPISGHVSLYWYRQALGQGPEFLTYFNYEAQQDKSGLPNDRFSAERPEGSISTLTIQRTEQRDSAMYRCASSFRASGGATRETQYFGPGTRLLVL.